These 12 T cell receptor beta chains share one sample of origin, sequenced in a study of control samples from healthy donors and cancer patients. This table comes from immunoSEQ multiplex PCR, and its TCRdb copy is limited to in-frame clones, with some not included. This table holds 130,000 to 150,000 clones, roughly nine tenths found once. The specimen was blood. These receptors were taken from a woman aged 25 to 39 in good health.

The chain combines TRBV7-8 with TRBJ1-5; 10 bases agree with TRBD1. The CDR3 is made up of 15 amino acids. V shed 5 bases, J shed 4 bases, and the junction held 5 bases outside the gene matches. Germline assignment: CDR1 SGHVS and CDR2 FQNEAQ. In nucleotides, the CDR3 is TGTGCCAGCAGCCGAGGGACAGGGGAGAATCAGCCCCAGCATTTT. Its translation: CASSRGTGENQPQHF.

The CDR3 coding sequence is TGTGCCAGCAGCCGTAACAGGGACCTCTCTGGAAACACCATATATTTT. Its translation: CASSRNRDLSGNTIYF. This chain connects TRBV4-2 to TRBJ1-3; possible D gene TRBD1, 6 bases. The CDR3 sequence is 16 residues long. Trimming shortened V by 4 bases and J by 0 bases, and 13 bases separated the two germline ends. Germline CDR1 is LGHNA and CDR2 is YNFKEQ.

The chain links TRBV7-2 to TRBJ2-4; D is ambiguous. V was trimmed by 5 bases and J by 7 bases, leaving 15 bases between them. CDR3 length: 14 residues. Per germline, CDR1 SGHTA and CDR2 FQGNSA. DNA of the CDR3: TGTGCCAGCAGCAGCGCGTCAATCACGAACATTCAGTACTTC. This encodes CASSSASITNIQYF.

The V call is TRBV6-6, the J call TRBJ1-1; possible D gene TRBD1, 6 bases. The CDR3 length is 14 residues. Germline lookup yields CDR1 MNHNY and CDR2 SVGAGI (reference sequence). The V end lost 2 bases, the J end lost 4 bases, and 11 bases lay between the germline ends. CDR3 nucleotides: TGTGCCAGCAGTTACGGGACACCAGTCACTGAAGCTTTCTTT. Translating it yields CASSYGTPVTEAFF.

In nucleotides, the CDR3 is TGTGCCAGCAGCGTAGGACAGGGCGGGCGAGAGACCCAGTACTTC. Translating gives CASSVGQGGRETQYF. This rearrangement joins TRBV7-2 to TRBJ2-5, with 8 bases aligning to TRBD1. Germline CDR1 reads SGHTA; CDR2 reads FQGNSA. The CDR3 has 15 residues. V lost 5 bases, J lost 4 bases, and 9 bases stayed unmatched.

The rearrangement links TRBV6-6 to TRBJ2-1; D might be TRBD1 (6 bases). The length of the CDR3 is 13 residues. Trimming removed 5 bases from V and 9 bases from J, with 14 bases in between. The germline V gene encodes CDR1 MNHNY and CDR2 SVGAGI (reference sequence). This CDR3 is CASSGIQGSEQFF. CDR3 DNA sequence: TGTGCCAGCAGTGGGATTCAGGGGAGTGAGCAGTTCTTC.

The CDR3 sequence: CASSYRDGMNTEAFF. The CDR3 region has the DNA TGTGCCAGCAGCTACAGGGACGGAATGAACACTGAAGCTTTCTTT. The chain employs TRBV7-2 and TRBJ1-1; the D gene is possibly TRBD1 (6 bases). With 4 bases removed from V and 0 bases from J, the gap between germline ends came to 12 bases. CDR1 and CDR2 (germline): SGHTA, FQGNSA. The CDR3 extends over 15 amino acids.

Notes on this clone: This sample also contains other DNA sequences that code for the same CDR3. This chain links TRBV5-6 with TRBJ2-7, with a weak D call TRBD1 (6 bases). Germline V gene sequence: CDR1 SGHDT, CDR2 YYEEEE. Trimming removed 3 bases at V and 3 bases at J, with 13 bases between. The CDR3 sequence is 14 residues long. CDR3 nucleotide sequence: TGTGCCAGCAGCTGGAGGACAGCGATCTACGAGCAGTACTTC. Residues: CASSWRTAIYEQYF.

CDR3 bases: TGTGCCAGCAGCCGACGGGCCTCTTCGACTACGCAGTATTTT. Protein: CASSRRASSTTQYF. The rearrangement links TRBV3-1 (or the pseudogene TRBV3-2) to TRBJ2-3; D unclear. Trimming shortened V by 4 bases and J by 8 bases, and 16 bases separated the two germline ends. Germline V gives CDR1 LGHDT, CDR2 YNNKEL (reference sequence). CDR3 length equals 14 residues.

The CDR3 reads CASRLTGVNEKLFF. CDR3 in DNA: TGTGCCAGTAGGCTGACAGGGGTAAATGAAAAACTGTTTTTT. The V gene is TRBV19, the J gene TRBJ1-4; 8 bases agree with TRBD1. Germline lookup yields CDR1 LNHDA and CDR2 SQIVND (reference sequence). The V gene end was trimmed by 6 bases and the J gene end by 5 bases; junction bases not matched to a gene: 5. The CDR3 runs to 14 residues.

This rearrangement joins TRBV19 to TRBJ1-5; D call uncertain. Germline V lookup: CDR1 LNHDA, CDR2 SQIVND (reference sequence). This CDR3 spans 15 amino acids. Trimming left V 1 base short and J 2 bases short, with 9 bases between. Written as DNA, the CDR3 is TGTGCCAGTAGTATAGGGCCCGGGGGCAATCAGCCCCAGCATTTT. Encoded protein: CASSIGPGGNQPQHF.

Remarks on this clone: The sample carries other DNA sequences with the same CDR3. CDR3 coding DNA: TGTGCCAGCAGCTTAGCGGGAGGGGAGACCCAGTACTTC. Protein: CASSLAGGETQYF. This chain connects TRBV7-3 to TRBJ2-5; 9 bases map to TRBD2. The CDR3 has 13 amino acids. The germline gives CDR1 SGHTA, CDR2 FQGTGA. Trimming at V came to 2 bases and at J to 5 bases, leaving 0 bases not matched to a gene.